The clone carrying this T cell receptor (beta chain) has only a few counts. The antigen is not known. Isolated PBMCs totaled at least 7 million in each sample. The data stem from a study of blood T cells in healthy people across ages. The CDR3 sequence is 20 residues long. In germline, CDR1 is SGHKS, CDR2 YYEKEE (reference sequence). The junction had 21 bases not matched to a gene; V was cut back by 3 bases and J by 8 bases. Alongside a J-beta primer mix, a sample-barcoded 5' primer served in a second PCR lasting about 7 to 11 cycles. Every sample gave at least 2.5 million paired-end reads containing CDR3. TCRdb reanalysed the 5' RACE reads using MiXCR and keeps one entry per CDR3 protein. The data contain some 1 million distinct CDR3 sequences, around 43% of them singletons. Study outcomes and limitations: PBMCs left unsorted prevented a conclusive naive versus antigen-experienced comparison.

The material sequenced was blood. V and J are TRBV5-5 and TRBJ2-3; TRBD2 agrees at 13 bases. The origin of this receptor is a woman aged 55-70 years in good health. The CDR3 here is CASSYQTSGRMRAAAGTQYF. CDR3 in DNA: TGTGCCAGCAGCTATCAGACTAGCGGGAGGATGAGAGCGGCCGCGGGTACGCAGTATTTT.